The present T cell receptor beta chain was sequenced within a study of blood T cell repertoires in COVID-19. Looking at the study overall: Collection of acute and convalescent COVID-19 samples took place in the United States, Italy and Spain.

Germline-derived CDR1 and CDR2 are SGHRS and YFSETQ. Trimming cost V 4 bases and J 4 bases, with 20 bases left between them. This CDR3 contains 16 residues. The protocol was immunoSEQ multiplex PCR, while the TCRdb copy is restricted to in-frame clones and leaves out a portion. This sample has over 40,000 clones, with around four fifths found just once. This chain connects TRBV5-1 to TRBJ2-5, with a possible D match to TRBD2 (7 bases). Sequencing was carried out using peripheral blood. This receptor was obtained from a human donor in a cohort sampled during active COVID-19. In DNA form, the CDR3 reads TGCGCCAGCAGCCCGGATGGGAGGGGGGGCTTAGAGACCCAGTACTTC. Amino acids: CASSPDGRGGLETQYF.